These T cell receptor beta chains were read from a single sample in a study of T cell repertoires in cytomegalovirus infection. From the reads, TCRdb called clonotypes with MiXCR, one entry per CDR3 protein. The sample yields 300,000 to 400,000 distinct CDR3 sequences, 29% seen once. No antigens are known for them. Sequenced material: cultured PBMCs, taken from culture after CMV antigen stimulation. The receptors originated from a human donor in good health (CMV status not recorded). Some clones in this sample may be carry-over from other donors' samples. The conserved cysteine and the conserved F or W are not part of the CDR3 here. Fields, in order: V gene, clone size, CDR3 protein. Size values are once, few and many counts, or a class for expanded clones, and some rows have none.

V gene: TRBV2
clone size: .
CDR3 protein: ASSENGYSNQPQH

V gene: TRBV2
clone size: .
CDR3 protein: ASRAGTGSVHEQY

V gene: TRBV19
clone size: .
CDR3 protein: ASRRQNLGGPQH

V gene: TRBV27
clone size: .
CDR3 protein: ASSFVLAGVLEQY

V gene: TRBV12-3/TRBV12-4
clone size: .
CDR3 protein: ASSFTGGSTDTQY

V gene: TRBV6-6
clone size: many
CDR3 protein: ASSRLRGNNSPLH

V gene: TRBV5-1
clone size: few
CDR3 protein: ASSPGTWGSDTQY

V gene: TRBV6-5
clone size: few
CDR3 protein: ASSYSIGIKVNTEAF

V gene: TRBV28
clone size: .
CDR3 protein: ASSPNFSEQF

V gene: TRBV6-1
clone size: few
CDR3 protein: ASSQRGTSTDTQY

V gene: TRBV19
clone size: few
CDR3 protein: ASGLLAFNTGELF

V gene: TRBV27
clone size: .
CDR3 protein: ASSFGVVGELF

V gene: TRBV20-1
clone size: .
CDR3 protein: SASPLGTPRNSPLH

V gene: TRBV7-6
clone size: many
CDR3 protein: ASSLGQKNTEAF

V gene: TRBV25-1
clone size: .
CDR3 protein: ASSLRDPGYNEQF

V gene: TRBV3-1
clone size: .
CDR3 protein: ASSQDDRGSYGYT

V gene: TRBV6-5
clone size: .
CDR3 protein: ASSQRETQY

V gene: TRBV2
clone size: few
CDR3 protein: ASVRQGADTGELF

V gene: TRBV10-3
clone size: many
CDR3 protein: AISETETQY

V gene: TRBV12-5
clone size: few
CDR3 protein: ASGLVVTTRISYSGNTIY

V gene: TRBV29-1
clone size: .
CDR3 protein: SVGLRSWEAGAGEQF

V gene: TRBV19
clone size: few
CDR3 protein: ASQQGVTEAF

V gene: TRBV7-6
clone size: many
CDR3 protein: ASSLERGLEAF

V gene: TRBV28
clone size: .
CDR3 protein: ASSRTSGLGGEQF

V gene: TRBV2
clone size: few
CDR3 protein: ASSGDRVEQPQH

V gene: TRBV6-1
clone size: .
CDR3 protein: ASRGAGGNIQY

V gene: TRBV5-1
clone size: .
CDR3 protein: ASSLARASTEAF

V gene: TRBV10-3
clone size: few
CDR3 protein: AISIQGADTEAF

V gene: TRBV19
clone size: once
CDR3 protein: ASGTGTGLRRSPLH

V gene: TRBV6-2/TRBV6-3
clone size: .
CDR3 protein: ASSYSVKNIQY

V gene: TRBV6-1
clone size: few
CDR3 protein: ASSQTGFGAF

V gene: TRBV12-3/TRBV12-4
clone size: .
CDR3 protein: ASSLDSLINKPQH

V gene: TRBV7-3
clone size: .
CDR3 protein: ASGKTGGTGELF

V gene: TRBV2
clone size: few
CDR3 protein: ASQGSVEQY

V gene: TRBV3-1
clone size: .
CDR3 protein: ASSQAGDAYEQY